This T cell receptor beta chain comes out of a study of T cell responses to AZD1222 COVID-19 vaccine. Only in-frame clones appear in the TCRdb table, and some are missing; sequencing was by immunoSEQ multiplex PCR. Of about 150,000 clones listed, around nine tenths are singletons. Findings of the study overall: CD4 TCRs linked to vaccination spanned spike, dominating at 160-218 and 743-854. The study found Spike-specific TCR breadth and depth rose after two AZD1222 doses. In all cases, repertoires were sampled only after the peak T cell response. Clonal diversity may have been underestimated, and the donors were mostly white British, with more females than males.

This clone has just a few counts. Its target is unknown. This TCR was sampled from an adult who received the AZD1222 COVID-19 vaccine. The sample consisted of peripheral blood, taken 28 days after the second AZD1222 dose.

CDR3 sequence: CASSERQGAEQYF. DNA of the CDR3: TGCGCCAGCAGTGAAAGACAGGGAGCCGAGCAGTACTTC. The rearrangement links TRBV10-1 to TRBJ2-7; TRBD1 agrees at 7 bases. V shed 3 bases and J 6 bases; nucleotides not matched to a gene: 5. Germline V gene sequence: CDR1 WNHNN, CDR2 SYGVQD (reference sequence). The CDR3 sequence is 13 residues long.